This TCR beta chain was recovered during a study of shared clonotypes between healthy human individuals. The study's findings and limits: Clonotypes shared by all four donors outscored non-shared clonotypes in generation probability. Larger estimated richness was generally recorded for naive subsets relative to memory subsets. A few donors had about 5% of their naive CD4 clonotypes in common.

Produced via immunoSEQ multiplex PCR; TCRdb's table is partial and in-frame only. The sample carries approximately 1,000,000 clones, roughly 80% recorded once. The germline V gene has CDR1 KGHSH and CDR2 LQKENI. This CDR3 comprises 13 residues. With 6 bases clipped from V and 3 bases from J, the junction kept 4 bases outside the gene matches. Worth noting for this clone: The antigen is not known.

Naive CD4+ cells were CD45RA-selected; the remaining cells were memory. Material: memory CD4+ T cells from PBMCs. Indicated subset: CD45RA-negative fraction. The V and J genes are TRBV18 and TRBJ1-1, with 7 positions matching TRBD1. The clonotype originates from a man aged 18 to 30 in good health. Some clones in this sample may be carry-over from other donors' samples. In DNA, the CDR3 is TGTGCCAGCTCCCTTACAGGGGACACTGAAGCTTTCTTT. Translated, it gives CASSLTGDTEAFF.